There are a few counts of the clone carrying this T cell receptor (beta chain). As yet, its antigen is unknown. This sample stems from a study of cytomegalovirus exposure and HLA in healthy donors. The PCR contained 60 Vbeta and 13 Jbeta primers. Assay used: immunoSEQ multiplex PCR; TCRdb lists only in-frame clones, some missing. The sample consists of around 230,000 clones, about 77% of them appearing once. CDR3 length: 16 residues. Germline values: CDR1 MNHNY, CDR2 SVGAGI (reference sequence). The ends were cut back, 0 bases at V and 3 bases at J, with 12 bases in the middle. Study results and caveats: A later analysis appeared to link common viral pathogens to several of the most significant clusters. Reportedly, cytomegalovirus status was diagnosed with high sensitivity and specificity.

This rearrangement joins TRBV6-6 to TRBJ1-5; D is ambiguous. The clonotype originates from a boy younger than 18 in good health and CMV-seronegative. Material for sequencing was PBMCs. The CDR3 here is CASSYSRFPPNQPQHF. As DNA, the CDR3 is TGTGCCAGCAGTTACTCTCGGTTTCCCCCCAATCAGCCCCAGCATTTT.